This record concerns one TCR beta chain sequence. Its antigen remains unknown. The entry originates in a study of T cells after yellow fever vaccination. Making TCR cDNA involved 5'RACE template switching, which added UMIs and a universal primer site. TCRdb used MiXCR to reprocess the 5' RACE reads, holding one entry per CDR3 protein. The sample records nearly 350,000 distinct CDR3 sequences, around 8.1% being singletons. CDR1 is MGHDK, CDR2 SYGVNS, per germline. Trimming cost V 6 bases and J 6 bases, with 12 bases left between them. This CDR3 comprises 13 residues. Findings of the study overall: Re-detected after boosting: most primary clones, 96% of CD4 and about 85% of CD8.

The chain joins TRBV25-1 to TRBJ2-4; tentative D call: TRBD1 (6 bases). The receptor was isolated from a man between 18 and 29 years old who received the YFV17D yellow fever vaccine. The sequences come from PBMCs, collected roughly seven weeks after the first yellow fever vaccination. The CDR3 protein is CASSAQGTNIQYF. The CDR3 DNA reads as TGTGCCAGCAGCGCTCAGGGGACAAACATTCAGTACTTC.